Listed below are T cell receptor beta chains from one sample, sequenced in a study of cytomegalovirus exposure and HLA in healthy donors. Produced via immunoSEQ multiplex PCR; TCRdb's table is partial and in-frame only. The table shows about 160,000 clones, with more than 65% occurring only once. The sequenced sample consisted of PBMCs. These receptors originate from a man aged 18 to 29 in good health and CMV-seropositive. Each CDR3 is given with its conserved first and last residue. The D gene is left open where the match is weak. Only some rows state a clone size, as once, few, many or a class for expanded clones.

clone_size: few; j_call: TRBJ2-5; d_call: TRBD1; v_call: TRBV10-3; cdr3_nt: TGTGCCATCTCCGTGAGACAGGGAGAAGAGACCCAGTACTTC; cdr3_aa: CAISVRQGEETQYF
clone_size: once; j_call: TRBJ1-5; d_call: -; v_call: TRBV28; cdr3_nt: TGTGCCAGCAGTCCCCCGGCGGGGCCGCCCCAGCATTTT; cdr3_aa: CASSPPAGPPQHF
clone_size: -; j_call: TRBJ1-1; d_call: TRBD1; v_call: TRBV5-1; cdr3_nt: TGCGCCAGCAGCTTGGAAGGACAGGTTAACACTGAAGCTTTCTTT; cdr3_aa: CASSLEGQVNTEAFF
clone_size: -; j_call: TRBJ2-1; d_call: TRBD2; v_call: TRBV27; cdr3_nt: TGTGCCAGCAATCCCGGGACTAGTCTAGATGAGCAGTTCTTC; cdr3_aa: CASNPGTSLDEQFF
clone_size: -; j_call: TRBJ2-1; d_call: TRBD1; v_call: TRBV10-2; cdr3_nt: TGCGCCAGCACCGGGACAGAGCGTTACAATGAGCAGTTCTTC; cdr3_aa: CASTGTERYNEQFF
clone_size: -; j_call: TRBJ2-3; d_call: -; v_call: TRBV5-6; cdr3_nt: TGTGCCAGCAGTTCTGGCACAGATACGCAGTATTTT; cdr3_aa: CASSSGTDTQYF
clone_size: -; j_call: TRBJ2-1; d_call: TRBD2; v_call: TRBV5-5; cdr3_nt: TGTGCCAGCAGTATTAGGCTAGCGGGAGATTACAATGAGCAGTTCTTC; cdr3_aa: CASSIRLAGDYNEQFF
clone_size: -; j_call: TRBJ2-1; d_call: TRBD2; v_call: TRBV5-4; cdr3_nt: TGTGCCAGCAGCCCCGGACTAGCGGGAACCTACAATGAGCAGTTCTTC; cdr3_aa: CASSPGLAGTYNEQFF
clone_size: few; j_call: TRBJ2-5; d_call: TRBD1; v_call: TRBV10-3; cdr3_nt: TGTGCCATCAGAGACGGACAGGGTGTTGGAGAGACCCAGTACTTC; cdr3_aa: CAIRDGQGVGETQYF
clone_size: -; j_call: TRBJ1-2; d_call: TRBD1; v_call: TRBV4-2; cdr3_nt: TGTGCCAGCAGCCAAGATGGAGGGGGCGTAAACTATGGCTACACCTTC; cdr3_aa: CASSQDGGGVNYGYTF
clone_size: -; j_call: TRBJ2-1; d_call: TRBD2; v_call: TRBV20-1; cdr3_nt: TGCAGTGCCGGTCGGGGGGGTGAGCAGTTCTTC; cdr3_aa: CSAGRGGEQFF
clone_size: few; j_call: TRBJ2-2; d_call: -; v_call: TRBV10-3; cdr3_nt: TGTGCCATCAGTACGACAGGGAACACCGGGGAGCTGTTTTTT; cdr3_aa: CAISTTGNTGELFF
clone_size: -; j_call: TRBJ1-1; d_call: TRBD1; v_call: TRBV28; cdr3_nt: TGTGCCAGCAGTTATTGGACTTTAGACAGGGGATACACTGAAGCTTTCTTT; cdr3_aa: CASSYWTLDRGYTEAFF
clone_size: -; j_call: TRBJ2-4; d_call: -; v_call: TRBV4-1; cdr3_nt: TGCGCCAGCAGCCAAGACGGGTCAGTAAACATTCAGTACTTC; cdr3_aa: CASSQDGSVNIQYF
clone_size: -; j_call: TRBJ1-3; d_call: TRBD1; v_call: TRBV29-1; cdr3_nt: TGCAGCGCCGTGGACAGGCTCTCCCGAAACACCATATATTTT; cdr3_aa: CSAVDRLSRNTIYF
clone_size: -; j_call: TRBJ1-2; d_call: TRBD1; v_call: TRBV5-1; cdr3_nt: TGCGCCAGCAGCCCGGACAGGGGGGACTATGGCTACACCTTC; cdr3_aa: CASSPDRGDYGYTF
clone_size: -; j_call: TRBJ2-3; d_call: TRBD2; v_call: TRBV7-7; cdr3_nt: TGTGCTAGCAGCTTAGCTAGCGGGGGGGCCGGAGATACGCAGTATTTT; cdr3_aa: CASSLASGGAGDTQYF
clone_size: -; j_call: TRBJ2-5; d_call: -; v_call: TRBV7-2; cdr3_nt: TGTGCCAGCAGCTTGTGGGGGGGCAGGGAGACCCAGTACTTC; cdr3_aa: CASSLWGGRETQYF
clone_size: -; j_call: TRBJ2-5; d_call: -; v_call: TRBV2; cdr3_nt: TGTGCCAGCAGTGGTACAGCCCAAGAGACCCAGTACTTC; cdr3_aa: CASSGTAQETQYF
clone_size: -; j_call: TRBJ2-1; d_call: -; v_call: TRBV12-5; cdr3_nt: TGTGCTAGTGGTTTGCCGTACGTGACTCCTAGCTCCTACAATGAGCAGTTCTTC; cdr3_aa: CASGLPYVTPSSYNEQFF
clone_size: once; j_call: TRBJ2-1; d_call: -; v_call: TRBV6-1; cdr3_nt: TGTGCCAGCAGTGCCCGCTGGGGGGGGCCGAATGAGCAGTTCTTC; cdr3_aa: CASSARWGGPNEQFF
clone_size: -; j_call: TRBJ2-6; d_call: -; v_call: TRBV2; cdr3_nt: TGTGCCAGCATCAAACTCGAAGGGAATAGCGTTGGGGCCAACGTCCTGACTTTC; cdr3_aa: CASIKLEGNSVGANVLTF
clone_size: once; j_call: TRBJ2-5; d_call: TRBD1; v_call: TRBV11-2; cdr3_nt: TGTGCCAGCAGCTTGGACAGGGTTAAGGAGACCCAGTACTTC; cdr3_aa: CASSLDRVKETQYF
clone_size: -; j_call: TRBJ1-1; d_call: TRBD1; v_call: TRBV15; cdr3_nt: TGTGCCACCAGCAGCATTACGGGACAGACCCCTGAAGCTTTCTTT; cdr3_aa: CATSSITGQTPEAFF
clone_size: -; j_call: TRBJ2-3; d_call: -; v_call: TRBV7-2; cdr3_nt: TGTGCCAGCAGCTTGGGCCTGGGTAAGGCAGATACGCAGTATTTT; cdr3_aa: CASSLGLGKADTQYF
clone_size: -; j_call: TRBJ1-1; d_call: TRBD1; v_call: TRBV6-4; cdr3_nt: TGTGCCAGCAGCCTGAGACCGGGACAGGGGTACACTGAAGCTTTCTTT; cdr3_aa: CASSLRPGQGYTEAFF
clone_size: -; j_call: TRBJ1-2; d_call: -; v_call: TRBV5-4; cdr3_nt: TGTGCCAGCAGCTTCGCAGGGTTTTATGGCTACACCTTC; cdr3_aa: CASSFAGFYGYTF
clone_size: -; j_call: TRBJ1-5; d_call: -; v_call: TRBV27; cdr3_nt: TGTGCCAGCAGTTTAAATATCGGCGGAAATCAGCCCCAGCATTTT; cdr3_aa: CASSLNIGGNQPQHF
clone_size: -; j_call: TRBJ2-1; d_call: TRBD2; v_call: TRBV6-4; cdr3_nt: TGTGCCAAGATTGTGGGGGAGGGCCTCCCCAATGAGCAGTTCTTC; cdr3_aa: CAKIVGEGLPNEQFF
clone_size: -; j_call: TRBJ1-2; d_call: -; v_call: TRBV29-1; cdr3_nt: TGCAGCGTTGAGACAGGCTATGGCTACACCTTC; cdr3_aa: CSVETGYGYTF
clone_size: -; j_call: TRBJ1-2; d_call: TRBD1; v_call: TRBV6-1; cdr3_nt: TGTGCCAGCACCCGAGACAGGGGGCAGAATGGCTACACCTTC; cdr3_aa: CASTRDRGQNGYTF
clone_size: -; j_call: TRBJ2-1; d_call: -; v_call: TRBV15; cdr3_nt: TGTGCCACCAGCGCCCTAGGGGTCAGAAATGAGCAGTTCTTC; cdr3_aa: CATSALGVRNEQFF
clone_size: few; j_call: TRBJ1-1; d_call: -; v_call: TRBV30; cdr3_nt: TGTGCCTGGACCCCGACAGGCACTGAAGCTTTCTTT; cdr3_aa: CAWTPTGTEAFF
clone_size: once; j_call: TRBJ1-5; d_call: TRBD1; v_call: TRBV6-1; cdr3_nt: TGTGCCACCGGGACAGGCTCCAATCAGCCCCAGCATTTT; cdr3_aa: CATGTGSNQPQHF
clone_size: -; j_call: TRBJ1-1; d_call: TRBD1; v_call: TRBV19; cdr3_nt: TGTGCCAGTAGTCCCAGGGACAGAGTTGAAGCTTTCTTT; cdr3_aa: CASSPRDRVEAFF
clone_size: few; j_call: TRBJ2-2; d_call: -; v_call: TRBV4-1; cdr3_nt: TGCGCCAGCCTCCGGGGCACCGGGGAGCTGTTTTTT; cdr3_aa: CASLRGTGELFF